A selection of T cell receptor beta chains follows, all from one sample in a study of blood T cell repertoires in COVID-19. Data came from immunoSEQ multiplex PCR; TCRdb stores just in-frame clones and leaves some out. The data contain 150,000 to 200,000 clones, 86% of them singletons. Sequenced sample: peripheral blood. These receptors were taken from a woman aged 60-75 years with COVID-19, enrolled during active disease. CDR3s include the opening cysteine and the closing phenylalanine or tryptophan. The D gene is left open where the match is weak. Some rows mark clone size as missing; the rest say once, few, many or name a class of expanded clone.

d_gene: TRBD1
abundance: -
v_gene: TRBV5-1
j_gene: TRBJ2-5
CDR3aa: CASSRTGSQETQYF
CDR3nt: TGCGCCAGCAGCCGGACAGGGTCCCAAGAGACCCAGTACTTC

d_gene: -
abundance: -
v_gene: TRBV4-3
j_gene: TRBJ2-7
CDR3aa: CASSQGRGGRIYEQYF
CDR3nt: TGCGCCAGCAGCCAAGGGCGTGGAGGGAGGATCTACGAGCAGTACTTC

d_gene: TRBD1
abundance: -
v_gene: TRBV4-2
j_gene: TRBJ2-7
CDR3aa: CASSYGTGSYEQYF
CDR3nt: TGTGCCAGCAGCTACGGGACAGGTTCCTACGAGCAGTACTTC

d_gene: TRBD1
abundance: -
v_gene: TRBV6-5
j_gene: TRBJ2-5
CDR3aa: CASRPTGTDSLGYF
CDR3nt: TGTGCCAGCAGGCCCACCGGGACAGACTCTCTGGGTTACTTC

d_gene: -
abundance: few
v_gene: TRBV27
j_gene: TRBJ2-7
CDR3aa: CASRATRRSSYEQYF
CDR3nt: TGTGCCAGCAGGGCAACCAGACGGAGCTCCTACGAGCAGTACTTC

d_gene: TRBD1
abundance: -
v_gene: TRBV19
j_gene: TRBJ1-5
CDR3aa: CASKFFPGQGHQPQHF
CDR3nt: TGTGCCAGTAAGTTCTTCCCGGGACAGGGGCATCAGCCCCAGCATTTT

d_gene: TRBD2
abundance: -
v_gene: TRBV9
j_gene: TRBJ2-1
CDR3aa: CASRGTSGRWRNEQFF
CDR3nt: TGTGCCAGCAGGGGGACTAGCGGGAGATGGCGCAATGAGCAGTTCTTC

d_gene: TRBD1
abundance: -
v_gene: TRBV18
j_gene: TRBJ2-7
CDR3aa: CASSPRMGQGTPYEQYF
CDR3nt: TGTGCCAGCTCACCACGGATGGGACAGGGGACCCCCTACGAGCAGTACTTC

d_gene: -
abundance: -
v_gene: TRBV4-1
j_gene: TRBJ1-5
CDR3aa: CASSQDTSTPNQPQHF
CDR3nt: TGCGCCAGCAGCCAGGACACAAGCACCCCCAATCAGCCCCAGCATTTT

d_gene: -
abundance: -
v_gene: TRBV20-1
j_gene: TRBJ2-7
CDR3aa: CSASPPGLYEQYF
CDR3nt: TGCAGTGCTAGTCCACCTGGGCTCTACGAGCAGTACTTC

d_gene: -
abundance: -
v_gene: TRBV21-1
j_gene: TRBJ1-2
CDR3aa: CASTQPTGGNGYTF
CDR3nt: TGTGCCAGCACCCAACCCACAGGGGGCAATGGCTACACCTTC

d_gene: TRBD1
abundance: -
v_gene: TRBV30
j_gene: TRBJ2-2
CDR3aa: CAWSVLTGGTGELFF
CDR3nt: TGTGCCTGGAGTGTATTAACAGGGGGCACCGGGGAGCTGTTTTTT

d_gene: TRBD1
abundance: -
v_gene: TRBV11-3
j_gene: TRBJ1-2
CDR3aa: CASSLAGTGLYGYTF
CDR3nt: TGTGCCAGCAGCTTAGCGGGGACAGGGCTCTATGGCTACACCTTC

d_gene: -
abundance: -
v_gene: TRBV27
j_gene: TRBJ2-1
CDR3aa: CASRGTPLSYNEQFF
CDR3nt: TGTGCCAGCAGGGGGACTCCTCTTTCCTACAATGAGCAGTTCTTC

d_gene: -
abundance: once
v_gene: TRBV6-5
j_gene: TRBJ2-7
CDR3aa: CASSYRLGRAHEQYF
CDR3nt: TGTGCCAGCAGTTACAGATTAGGCAGGGCTCACGAGCAGTACTTC

d_gene: -
abundance: -
v_gene: TRBV5-1
j_gene: TRBJ1-2
CDR3aa: CASSLTDSGSYGYTF
CDR3nt: TGCGCCAGCAGCTTAACGGACAGCGGCTCCTATGGCTACACCTTC

d_gene: TRBD1
abundance: -
v_gene: TRBV19
j_gene: TRBJ2-3
CDR3aa: CASSRQGNTDTQYF
CDR3nt: TGTGCCAGTTCTCGACAGGGCAACACAGATACGCAGTATTTT

d_gene: TRBD1
abundance: -
v_gene: TRBV19
j_gene: TRBJ1-4
CDR3aa: CAARPGTGEKLFF
CDR3nt: TGTGCCGCTCGCCCTGGGACAGGTGAAAAACTGTTTTTT

d_gene: -
abundance: -
v_gene: TRBV19
j_gene: TRBJ2-1
CDR3aa: CASSREVSSYNEQFF
CDR3nt: TGTGCCAGTAGTAGAGAAGTTAGCTCCTACAATGAGCAGTTCTTC

d_gene: TRBD2
abundance: -
v_gene: TRBV5-4
j_gene: TRBJ2-5
CDR3aa: CASSVSGRAETQYF
CDR3nt: TGTGCCAGCAGCGTTAGCGGGAGGGCCGAGACCCAGTACTTC

d_gene: -
abundance: -
v_gene: TRBV5-1
j_gene: TRBJ2-7
CDR3aa: CASSLGSSYEQYF
CDR3nt: TGCGCCAGCAGCTTGGGGAGTTCCTACGAGCAGTACTTC

d_gene: TRBD2
abundance: -
v_gene: TRBV29-1
j_gene: TRBJ2-1
CDR3aa: CSVGSMGLAGKGSYNEQFF
CDR3nt: TGCAGCGTTGGGTCCATGGGGCTAGCGGGGAAGGGTTCCTACAATGAGCAGTTCTTC

d_gene: -
abundance: -
v_gene: TRBV15
j_gene: TRBJ1-5
CDR3aa: CATSRDPSRGSNQPQHF
CDR3nt: TGTGCCACCAGCAGAGATCCGTCCAGGGGTAGCAATCAGCCCCAGCATTTT

d_gene: -
abundance: few
v_gene: TRBV12-3/TRBV12-4
j_gene: TRBJ1-1
CDR3aa: CASSLANRAEAFF
CDR3nt: TGTGCCAGCAGTTTAGCGAACAGGGCTGAAGCTTTCTTT

d_gene: -
abundance: once
v_gene: TRBV9
j_gene: TRBJ2-7
CDR3aa: CASSAPGPFSYEQYF
CDR3nt: TGTGCCAGCAGCGCGCCAGGGCCGTTCTCCTACGAGCAGTACTTC

d_gene: -
abundance: -
v_gene: TRBV12-2
j_gene: TRBJ2-5
CDR3aa: CASEASGRAGNARETQYF
CDR3nt: TGTGCAAGTGAGGCTAGCGGGAGGGCCGGTAACGCACGAGAGACCCAGTACTTC

d_gene: TRBD1
abundance: few
v_gene: TRBV19
j_gene: TRBJ2-7
CDR3aa: CASGTGPSYEQYF
CDR3nt: TGTGCCAGTGGGACAGGGCCGTCCTACGAGCAGTACTTC

d_gene: -
abundance: few
v_gene: TRBV4-2
j_gene: TRBJ1-6
CDR3aa: CASSQEGGLNSPLHF
CDR3nt: TGTGCCAGCAGCCAAGAGGGAGGGTTGAATTCACCCCTCCACTTT

d_gene: -
abundance: -
v_gene: TRBV9
j_gene: TRBJ1-1
CDR3aa: CASSPQQGRNTEAFF
CDR3nt: TGTGCCAGCAGCCCACAACAGGGAAGGAACACTGAAGCTTTCTTT

d_gene: TRBD2
abundance: -
v_gene: TRBV5-6
j_gene: TRBJ2-1
CDR3aa: CASSWGLAGDKYNEQFF
CDR3nt: TGTGCCAGCAGCTGGGGACTAGCGGGAGATAAGTACAATGAGCAGTTCTTC

d_gene: -
abundance: few
v_gene: TRBV7-9
j_gene: TRBJ2-7
CDR3aa: CASSSHISGYEQYF
CDR3nt: TGTGCCAGCAGCTCTCACATTAGCGGCTACGAGCAGTACTTC

d_gene: -
abundance: -
v_gene: TRBV5-1
j_gene: TRBJ2-2
CDR3aa: CASSRGWNTGELFF
CDR3nt: TGCGCCAGCAGCCGGGGTTGGAATACCGGGGAGCTGTTTTTT

d_gene: TRBD1
abundance: -
v_gene: TRBV28
j_gene: TRBJ1-1
CDR3aa: CASTDRASLAFF
CDR3nt: TGTGCCAGCACTGACAGGGCTTCCCTAGCTTTCTTT

d_gene: -
abundance: few
v_gene: TRBV28
j_gene: TRBJ2-7
CDR3aa: CASSRGLGRGYEQYF
CDR3nt: TGTGCCAGCAGTCGAGGATTGGGGAGGGGGTACGAGCAGTACTTC

d_gene: TRBD2
abundance: -
v_gene: TRBV4-3
j_gene: TRBJ2-1
CDR3aa: CASSQASPGLAVDEQFF
CDR3nt: TGCGCCAGCAGCCAAGCTTCACCGGGACTAGCTGTAGATGAGCAGTTCTTC

d_gene: TRBD1
abundance: -
v_gene: TRBV7-9
j_gene: TRBJ1-5
CDR3aa: CASSRIGQGAPASQPQHF
CDR3nt: TGTGCCAGCAGCCGAATAGGACAGGGGGCCCCGGCTTCTCAGCCCCAGCATTTT

d_gene: TRBD2
abundance: -
v_gene: TRBV28
j_gene: TRBJ2-1
CDR3aa: CASNPTGLAGGTIKRNEQFF
CDR3nt: TGTGCCAGCAACCCTACGGGACTAGCGGGAGGTACTATCAAGAGGAATGAGCAGTTCTTC

d_gene: -
abundance: -
v_gene: TRBV28
j_gene: TRBJ1-3
CDR3aa: CASSFWGTAGNTIYF
CDR3nt: TGTGCCAGCAGTTTCTGGGGGACTGCTGGAAACACCATATATTTT

d_gene: -
abundance: -
v_gene: TRBV10-3
j_gene: TRBJ1-2
CDR3aa: CAILGGTELNYGYTF
CDR3nt: TGTGCCATCTTGGGGGGTACGGAACTTAACTATGGCTACACCTTC

d_gene: TRBD1
abundance: -
v_gene: TRBV19
j_gene: TRBJ1-5
CDR3aa: CASTLTGTQPQHF
CDR3nt: TGTGCCAGTACTCTGACAGGGACGCAGCCCCAGCATTTT

d_gene: -
abundance: -
v_gene: TRBV10-3
j_gene: TRBJ1-4
CDR3aa: CAIGADVNEKLFF
CDR3nt: TGTGCCATCGGAGCAGATGTTAATGAAAAACTGTTTTTT

d_gene: -
abundance: few
v_gene: TRBV19
j_gene: TRBJ1-3
CDR3aa: CASSADRTGGPSGNTIYF
CDR3nt: TGTGCCAGTAGTGCTGATAGGACCGGAGGCCCCTCTGGAAACACCATATATTTT

d_gene: -
abundance: -
v_gene: TRBV6-2/TRBV6-3
j_gene: TRBJ1-5
CDR3aa: CASSYSLGGLGVSSNQPQHF
CDR3nt: TGTGCCAGCAGTTACTCTCTGGGGGGGCTCGGTGTTTCAAGCAATCAGCCCCAGCATTTT

d_gene: -
abundance: -
v_gene: TRBV7-2
j_gene: TRBJ2-3
CDR3aa: CASSLGQYTDTQYF
CDR3nt: TGTGCCAGCAGCTTAGGGCAGTACACAGATACGCAGTATTTT